These T cell receptor beta chains were read from a single sample in a study of cytomegalovirus exposure and HLA in healthy donors. Sequencing was performed with immunoSEQ multiplex PCR; in TCRdb, only in-frame clones are kept and a portion is missing. The sample has roughly 150,000 clones, 80% to 90% seen once. The sample consisted of PBMCs. These receptors originate from a woman aged 40 to 50 in good health and CMV-seropositive. The CDR3 runs from the conserved cysteine through the conserved F or W. A D gene is named only where the DNA matches it firmly. Rows may omit the clone size; those that give it use once, few, many or a size class.

len	d_gene	j_gene	v_gene	abundance	CDR3aa	CDR3nt
14	TRBD2	TRBJ2-1	TRBV7-3	-	CASSSQGLAGKQFF	TGTGCCAGCAGCTCACAGGGACTAGCGGGAAAGCAGTTCTTC
13	TRBD1	TRBJ2-2	TRBV7-6	-	CASSYTGAGELFF	TGTGCCAGCAGCTATACAGGGGCCGGGGAGCTGTTTTTT
14	-	TRBJ1-5	TRBV6-6	-	CASWGRGAGQPQHF	TGTGCCAGCTGGGGCAGGGGCGCTGGTCAGCCCCAGCATTTT
12	-	TRBJ2-3	TRBV25-1	-	CASSEVRNTQYF	TGTGCCAGCAGTGAAGTGCGTAATACGCAGTATTTT
13	-	TRBJ1-2	TRBV7-9	-	CASSADSPYGYTF	TGTGCCAGCAGCGCGGACAGCCCTTACGGCTACACCTTC
16	TRBD1	TRBJ1-1	TRBV7-9	-	CASSLSPTGGGTEAFF	TGTGCCAGCAGCTTAAGCCCGACAGGGGGAGGAACTGAAGCTTTCTTT
15	TRBD1	TRBJ1-2	TRBV27	-	CASSHGTGVNYGYTF	TGTGCCAGCAGCCACGGGACAGGGGTAAACTATGGCTACACCTTC
15	-	TRBJ1-2	TRBV10-3	-	CAISERTGLGYGYTF	TGTGCCATCAGTGAGCGAACAGGGTTGGGATATGGCTACACCTTC
14	TRBD2	TRBJ2-3	TRBV27	-	CASSVAGGTDTQYF	TGTGCCAGCAGTGTAGCGGGGGGCACAGATACGCAGTATTTT
14	TRBD1	TRBJ2-7	TRBV7-2	-	CASSLRQGSYEQYF	TGTGCCAGCAGCTTAAGACAGGGTAGCTACGAGCAGTACTTC
14	-	TRBJ2-1	TRBV5-1	-	CASRREQSSNEQFF	TGCGCCAGCAGGCGAGAGCAAAGCTCCAATGAGCAGTTCTTC
15	-	TRBJ2-3	TRBV5-1	-	CASSLEGQGGDTQYF	TGCGCCAGCAGCTTGGAGGGGCAGGGAGGCGATACGCAGTATTTT
15	TRBD1	TRBJ1-1	TRBV11-2	-	CASSLTPGQFTEAFF	TGTGCCAGCAGCTTAACCCCGGGACAGTTCACTGAAGCTTTCTTT
15	TRBD1	TRBJ1-6	TRBV2	few	CASSRDSSYNSPLHF	TGTGCCAGCAGTAGGGACAGCTCCTATAATTCACCCCTCCACTTT
13	-	TRBJ2-5	TRBV7-7	-	CASSFGHQETQYF	TGTGCCAGCAGCTTCGGTCACCAAGAGACCCAGTACTTC
16	-	TRBJ2-7	TRBV28	-	CASSRGTGQGFYEQYF	TGTGCCAGCAGTAGGGGAACGGGACAAGGGTTTTACGAGCAGTACTTC
15	TRBD1	TRBJ1-3	TRBV7-6	-	CASSPGTGDGNTIYF	TGTGCCAGCAGCCCTGGGACAGGGGACGGAAACACCATATATTTT
15	-	TRBJ2-3	TRBV28	-	CASSPRTHYADTQYF	TGTGCCAGCAGCCCCCGGACTCATTATGCAGATACGCAGTATTTT
15	TRBD2	TRBJ2-3	TRBV7-9	-	CASSRRGGPTDTQYF	TGTGCCAGCAGCCGACGGGGGGGACCCACAGATACGCAGTATTTT
13	-	TRBJ1-2	TRBV5-1	medium-sized	CASSFDKPYGYTF	TGCGCCAGCAGCTTTGACAAACCCTATGGCTACACCTTC
12	TRBD2	TRBJ2-3	TRBV6-6	few	CAGSGRADTQYF	TGTGCCGGTAGCGGGAGGGCAGATACGCAGTATTTT
12	-	TRBJ1-5	TRBV2	-	CASTPGGQPQHF	TGTGCCAGCACCCCGGGAGGTCAGCCCCAGCATTTT
13	TRBD1	TRBJ1-1	TRBV7-8	-	CASSLTGGTEAFF	TGTGCCAGCAGTTTAACAGGGGGCACTGAAGCTTTCTTT
14	-	TRBJ2-4	TRBV6-6	-	CASSYVATGGIQYF	TGTGCCAGCAGTTACGTGGCCACCGGGGGCATTCAGTACTTC
15	-	TRBJ1-5	TRBV2	once	CASVSDSSANQPQHF	TGTGCCAGCGTATCGGACAGCTCGGCCAATCAGCCCCAGCATTTT
16	TRBD2	TRBJ2-3	TRBV6-5	-	CASSYSGLAGTDTQYF	TGTGCCAGCAGTTACTCGGGACTAGCGGGCACAGATACGCAGTATTTT
15	TRBD2	TRBJ2-5	TRBV7-3	-	CASSLAGGGVETQYF	TGTGCCAGCAGCTTAGCGGGGGGGGGTGTAGAGACCCAGTACTTC
16	-	TRBJ2-5	TRBV7-2	-	CASSLRNSLIQETQYF	TGTGCCAGCAGCTTAAGGAACAGTCTAATCCAAGAGACCCAGTACTTC
16	TRBD1	TRBJ1-5	TRBV5-8	-	CASSPMTGKGNQPQHF	TGTGCCAGCAGCCCCATGACAGGGAAAGGCAATCAGCCCCAGCATTTT
13	TRBD1	TRBJ1-1	TRBV28	once	CASSLAGGDEAFF	TGTGCCAGCAGTTTAGCAGGGGGCGATGAAGCTTTCTTT
15	TRBD1	TRBJ2-7	TRBV19	-	CASSTWTGGRDEQYF	TGTGCCAGTAGTACCTGGACAGGGGGCCGGGACGAGCAGTACTTC
14	-	TRBJ2-5	TRBV1	-	CTSSEDYPWETQYF	TGCACCAGCAGCGAAGACTATCCCTGGGAGACCCAGTACTTC
16	TRBD2	TRBJ2-1	TRBV7-9	-	CASSYLAGVSYNEQFF	TGTGCCAGCAGCTACTTAGCGGGAGTATCCTACAATGAGCAGTTCTTC
19	TRBD2	TRBJ2-3	TRBV27	few	CASSVRGPPAGGLQDTQYF	TGTGCCAGCAGTGTCAGGGGGCCCCCAGCGGGAGGGCTACAAGATACGCAGTATTTT
15	-	TRBJ2-2	TRBV4-1	-	CASSPLEKGVGELFF	TGCGCCAGCAGCCCACTAGAGAAGGGGGTCGGGGAGCTGTTTTTT
15	TRBD2	TRBJ2-5	TRBV7-3	-	CASSSTSGKLETQYF	TGTGCCAGCAGCTCGACTAGCGGGAAGCTCGAGACCCAGTACTTC
15	TRBD1	TRBJ1-6	TRBV27	few	CASSLGDSIASPLHF	TGTGCCAGCAGTTTGGGGGACAGCATTGCATCACCCCTCCACTTT
18	TRBD2	TRBJ2-1	TRBV11-3	few	CASSARTSARSSYNEQFF	TGTGCCAGCAGCGCCCGTACTAGCGCCAGAAGCTCCTACAATGAGCAGTTCTTC
17	TRBD2	TRBJ2-7	TRBV10-3	-	CAISEDGISGREYEQYF	TGTGCCATCAGTGAGGATGGGATAAGCGGGAGAGAGTACGAGCAGTACTTC
16	-	TRBJ1-4	TRBV19	-	CASSTAGGTTNEKLFF	TGTGCCAGTAGTACCGCGGGAGGTACAACTAATGAAAAACTGTTTTTT
14	TRBD2	TRBJ2-2	TRBV6-5	-	CASSSPSGAGELFF	TGTGCCAGCAGTTCTCCTAGCGGCGCCGGGGAGCTGTTTTTT
13	-	TRBJ1-1	TRBV11-2	once	CASRQGRRTEAFF	TGTGCCAGCAGGCAGGGGCGACGGACTGAAGCTTTCTTT